This T cell receptor (beta chain) is drawn from a study of cytomegalovirus exposure and HLA in healthy donors. Overall study: Early released data comprised some 91 million unique TCRs from HLA-typed donors.

J was trimmed by 2 bases and V by 0 bases; bases with no gene match: 14. Germline V lookup: CDR1 GTSNPN, CDR2 SVGIG (reference sequence). CDR3 size: 19 residues. A note on this clone: Antigen: not known.

PCR primers comprised 60 Vbeta and 13 Jbeta primers. Clones were read by immunoSEQ multiplex PCR, and TCRdb kept only the in-frame ones, dropping some. This table holds around 170,000 clones, more than 60% found once. Study-level findings and limits: A missense DCLRE1C variant was associated with V- and J-gene trimming of TCR beta chains in a later analysis, and an independent cohort replicated the association. Cytomegalovirus association was listed for about 160 TCR beta chains.

Sequencing was done on a sample of PBMCs. This clonotype originated in a woman in her thirties or forties in good health and CMV-seropositive. This chain connects TRBV30 to TRBJ2-1; 9 bases align to TRBD2. The CDR3 DNA sequence: TGTGCCTGGAGTGTACGGGGGCGGGGGGGTATATCGGCCTACAATGAGCAGTTCTTC. It translates to CAWSVRGRGGISAYNEQFF. Using reference TRBV30 and TRBJ2-1 for the parts outside the CDR3, the full variable domain is SQTIHQWPATLVQPVGSPLSLECTVEGTSNPNLYWYRQAAGRGLQLLFYSVGIGQISSEVPQNLSASRPQDRQFILSSKKLLLSDSGFYLCAWSVRGRGGISAYNEQFFGPGTRLTVL.